A selection of T cell receptor beta chains follows, all from one sample in a study of shared clonotypes between healthy human individuals. Clones were sequenced by immunoSEQ multiplex PCR, and TCRdb holds only the in-frame ones, with some missing. Among about 2.3 million clones listed, just under 95% were seen once. Sequencing was carried out using naive CD4+ T cells from PBMCs. These receptor sequences come from a young man in good health. Some clones in this sample may be carry-over from other donors' samples. Each CDR3 is given with its conserved first and last residue. The D gene is left open where the match is weak. Rows may omit the clone size; those that give it use once, few, many or a size class.

12	-	-	TRBJ1-3	TRBV7-6	TGTGCCAGCAGCTTAGTGGGAAACACCATATATTTT	CASSLVGNTIYF
14	-	-	TRBJ2-1	TRBV29-1	TGCAGCGTTGATGCCCCCTGGAGGGACAATGAGCAGTTCTTC	CSVDAPWRDNEQFF
16	-	-	TRBJ1-2	TRBV5-1	TGCGCCAGCAGTCCTGCTGATGCCAGTCGACATAGTGGCTACACCTTC	CASSPADASRHSGYTF
13	-	-	TRBJ2-3	TRBV9	TGTGCCAGCAGCTCGACTAGCACAGATACGCAGTATTTT	CASSSTSTDTQYF
15	-	TRBD2	TRBJ2-7	TRBV5-1	TGCGCCAGCACCGTAGGGACGGGAGGGCCCGTAGAGCAGTACTTC	CASTVGTGGPVEQYF
16	once	TRBD2	TRBJ2-5	TRBV18	TGTGCCAGCTCACCACCGGGCGGGAGGGCCGAGGAGACCCAGTACTTC	CASSPPGGRAEETQYF
12	once	-	TRBJ1-2	TRBV6-5	TGTGCCAGCGCCGAAAATAACTATGGCTACACCTTC	CASAENNYGYTF
14	-	-	TRBJ1-1	TRBV28	TGTGCCAGCAGTTCTGGGGCTTTGAACACTGAAGCTTTCTTT	CASSSGALNTEAFF
14	-	TRBD1	TRBJ1-5	TRBV6-6	TGTGCCAGCAGCCTACAGGGGCCATACTCAGCCCAGCATTTT	CASSLQGPYSAQHF
17	once	-	TRBJ2-6	TRBV4-3	TGCGCCAGCAGCCAACGACATCCTAGCTCTGGGGCCAACGTCCTGACTTTC	CASSQRHPSSGANVLTF
15	-	TRBD1	TRBJ2-5	TRBV19	TGTGCCAGTAGCCGCGGACAGGGAGGTTTAGAGACCCAGTACTTC	CASSRGQGGLETQYF
15	-	-	TRBJ2-1	TRBV15	TGTGCCACAAGTTTTGGGTTGCTCTCCTACAATGAGCAGTTCTTC	CATSFGLLSYNEQFF
13	-	-	TRBJ2-1	TRBV30	TGTGCCTTTCTCCGACCCGGAGCCTATGAGCAGTTCTTC	CAFLRPGAYEQFF
14	-	TRBD1	TRBJ1-2	TRBV5-6	TGTGCCAGCAGCTCTACAGGGGAGGCTCCTGGCTACACCTTC	CASSSTGEAPGYTF
15	-	-	TRBJ2-3	TRBV6-1	TGTGCCAGCAGTGGAGTTTTCGGGGGCCCAGATACGCAGTATTTT	CASSGVFGGPDTQYF
14	-	-	TRBJ1-2	TRBV6-6	TGTGCCAGCAGTTACTCCGACGGCCGGTCTGGCTACACCTTC	CASSYSDGRSGYTF
13	once	-	TRBJ1-2	TRBV11-2	TGTGCCAGCAGTCCCCCGACCCCTTATGGCTACACCTTC	CASSPPTPYGYTF
15	once	TRBD1	TRBJ2-7	TRBV7-9	TGTGCCAGCAGCTACATCGGGACAGGGAGATACGAGCAGTACTTC	CASSYIGTGRYEQYF
17	once	TRBD2	TRBJ2-3	TRBV7-8	TGTGCCAGCAGCGACCGAGCCGGGACTAGCGGCACAGATACGCAGTATTTT	CASSDRAGTSGTDTQYF
13	-	-	TRBJ2-5	TRBV7-3	TGTGCCAGCAGCTTAAGGGCCCAAGAGACCCAGTACTTC	CASSLRAQETQYF
13	-	-	TRBJ1-4	TRBV28	TGTGCCAGCAGTTCAGGGGACATTGAAAAACTGTTTTTT	CASSSGDIEKLFF
14	-	-	TRBJ1-2	TRBV4-1	TGCGCCAGCAGCCAAGTTGCGGCTTTCTATGGCTACACCTTC	CASSQVAAFYGYTF
16	once	TRBD2	TRBJ2-1	TRBV5-1	TGCGCCAGCAGCTTGGAAGGGACTAGGAAAGGTAATGAGCAGTTCTTC	CASSLEGTRKGNEQFF
15	-	-	TRBJ1-5	TRBV2	TGTGCCAGCAGTGAAGCAGGAGGGGGGAATCAGCCCCAGCATTTT	CASSEAGGGNQPQHF
10	-	-	TRBJ2-3	TRBV6-6	TGTGCCAGCAGTTCCGATACGCAGTATTTT	CASSSDTQYF
12	-	-	TRBJ1-1	TRBV10-1	TGCGCCAGCAGTGAGTCCGCAGAAGAAGCTTTCTTT	CASSESAEEAFF
17	-	-	TRBJ2-3	TRBV5-1	TGCGCCAGCAGCTTTGGAGACGCATCGTCTAGCACAGATACGCAGTATTTT	CASSFGDASSSTDTQYF
20	-	-	TRBJ2-3	TRBV28	TGTGCCAGCCCATCCCGGATGAAGGGACAACAAATCCTTAACACAGATACGCAGTATTTT	CASPSRMKGQQILNTDTQYF
15	-	TRBD1	TRBJ1-1	TRBV7-3	TGTGCCAGTAGCTTATTGGGACAGACGAACACTGAAGCTTTCTTT	CASSLLGQTNTEAFF
16	few	TRBD1	TRBJ1-5	TRBV7-9	TGTGCCAGCAGCACTGACAGGGGGTTGGGCAATCAGCCCCAGCATTTT	CASSTDRGLGNQPQHF
15	-	-	TRBJ1-4	TRBV7-8	TGTGCCAGCAGCTTAGCGGGCAGCCAAGGGGAAAAACTGTTTTTT	CASSLAGSQGEKLFF
15	-	TRBD1	TRBJ1-2	TRBV10-3	TGCGCCATCAGTGAACAGCAGGGGGGAGGGAATGGCTACACCTTC	CAISEQQGGGNGYTF
14	-	-	TRBJ2-3	TRBV2	TGTGCCAGCAGTGTTCGGCAGGGGTCCGATACGCAGTATTTT	CASSVRQGSDTQYF
12	-	-	TRBJ2-5	TRBV29-1	TGCAGCGTTGCCCGGGCGGGTGAGACCCAGTACTTC	CSVARAGETQYF
12	once	-	TRBJ2-3	TRBV29-1	TGCAGTGGGGACCGTGGCACAGATACGCAGTATTTT	CSGDRGTDTQYF
16	once	-	TRBJ2-7	TRBV18	TGTGCCAGCTCACCTCTCCGGGACACCATCTCCTACGAGCAGTACTTC	CASSPLRDTISYEQYF
15	once	TRBD1	TRBJ2-1	TRBV9	TGTGCCAGCAGCGCCAGACAGGGCTCCTACAATGAGCAGTTCTTC	CASSARQGSYNEQFF
17	-	-	TRBJ2-5	TRBV30	TGTGCCTGGAGTGTACGCCACGGCCCTACCCAACAAGAGACCCAGTACTTC	CAWSVRHGPTQQETQYF
18	-	TRBD2	TRBJ2-7	TRBV10-2	TGCGCCAGCAGTGAGTGGGCTAGCGGGAAGATTGAGTCCTACGAGCAGTACTTC	CASSEWASGKIESYEQYF
13	-	-	TRBJ1-2	TRBV5-1	TGCGCCAGCCAGCAGGCTACGCAAGATGGCTACACCTTC	CASQQATQDGYTF
15	-	-	TRBJ2-3	TRBV27	TGTGCCAGCAGTTTATGGCGGACTAGCACAGATACGCAGTATTTT	CASSLWRTSTDTQYF
15	-	-	TRBJ1-1	TRBV6-5	TGTGCCAGCAGCCGATGGGGGACGGCCAACACTGAAGCTTTCTTT	CASSRWGTANTEAFF
14	few	TRBD1	TRBJ1-1	TRBV5-1	TGCGCCAGCAGGACAGGGTCATCTAACACTGAAGCTTTCTTT	CASRTGSSNTEAFF
14	-	-	TRBJ1-5	TRBV4-3	TGCGCCAGCAGCCAAGACAGGGGCTATCAGCCCCAGCATTTT	CASSQDRGYQPQHF
14	-	TRBD1	TRBJ2-3	TRBV6-1	TGTGCCAGCAGGAGGACAGGGGGCACAGATACGCAGTATTTT	CASRRTGGTDTQYF
15	-	TRBD1	TRBJ2-7	TRBV27	TGTGCCAGCAGTTTAAGCAGGGGGAACTCCTACGAGCAGTACTTC	CASSLSRGNSYEQYF
13	-	-	TRBJ2-7	TRBV5-1	TGCGCCAGCAGCTTGGACTATTCCTACGAGCAGTACTTC	CASSLDYSYEQYF
14	-	TRBD2	TRBJ2-3	TRBV6-5	TGTGCCAGCGCACGGGGGGGAGGGACAGATACGCAGTATTTT	CASARGGGTDTQYF
16	-	-	TRBJ2-1	TRBV11-2	TGTGCCAGCAGCTTAACTCTGGGGGGAGGTGGCAATGAGCAGTTCTTC	CASSLTLGGGGNEQFF
16	-	-	TRBJ2-3	TRBV4-2	TGTGCCAGCAGCCAAGAGGCCGGCTTACAGGGAGGTACGCAGTATTTT	CASSQEAGLQGGTQYF
13	-	-	TRBJ2-1	TRBV7-9	TGTGCCAGCAGCTTAGCGTCCTACAATGAGCAGTTCTTC	CASSLASYNEQFF
16	-	TRBD1	TRBJ2-3	TRBV9	TGTGCCAGCAGCCCACAGGGGGCTATGGAGGGGGATACGCAGTATTTT	CASSPQGAMEGDTQYF
16	-	TRBD2	TRBJ2-3	TRBV10-3	TGTGCCATCAGTGAGTCGGGACTAGCGGGCACAGATACGCAGTATTTT	CAISESGLAGTDTQYF
14	-	TRBD1	TRBJ1-1	TRBV9	TGTGCCAGCAGCGTTCAGGGGGAGAACACTGAAGCTTTCTTT	CASSVQGENTEAFF
15	-	-	TRBJ2-3	TRBV18	TGTGCCAGCTCACCGTTGGGAGATCTCACAGATACGCAGTATTTT	CASSPLGDLTDTQYF
12	-	-	TRBJ2-3	TRBV4-1	TGCGCCAGTTCTCAGGGGCCAGATACGCAGTATTTT	CASSQGPDTQYF